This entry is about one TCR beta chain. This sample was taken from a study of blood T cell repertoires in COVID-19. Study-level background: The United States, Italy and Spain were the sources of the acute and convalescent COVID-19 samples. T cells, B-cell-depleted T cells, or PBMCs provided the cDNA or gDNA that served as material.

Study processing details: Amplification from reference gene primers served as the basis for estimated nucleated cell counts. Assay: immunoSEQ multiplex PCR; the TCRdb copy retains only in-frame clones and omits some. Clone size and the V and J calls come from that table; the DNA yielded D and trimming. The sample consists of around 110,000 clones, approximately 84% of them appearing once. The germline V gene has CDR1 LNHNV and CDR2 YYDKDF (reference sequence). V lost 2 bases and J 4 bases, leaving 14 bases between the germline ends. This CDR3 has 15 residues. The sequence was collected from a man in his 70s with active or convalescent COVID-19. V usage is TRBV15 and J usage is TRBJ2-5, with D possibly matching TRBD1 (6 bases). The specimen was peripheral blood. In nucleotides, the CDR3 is TGTGCCACCAGCAGACAACTGACAGGTCCAGAGACCCAGTACTTC. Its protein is CATSRQLTGPETQYF.